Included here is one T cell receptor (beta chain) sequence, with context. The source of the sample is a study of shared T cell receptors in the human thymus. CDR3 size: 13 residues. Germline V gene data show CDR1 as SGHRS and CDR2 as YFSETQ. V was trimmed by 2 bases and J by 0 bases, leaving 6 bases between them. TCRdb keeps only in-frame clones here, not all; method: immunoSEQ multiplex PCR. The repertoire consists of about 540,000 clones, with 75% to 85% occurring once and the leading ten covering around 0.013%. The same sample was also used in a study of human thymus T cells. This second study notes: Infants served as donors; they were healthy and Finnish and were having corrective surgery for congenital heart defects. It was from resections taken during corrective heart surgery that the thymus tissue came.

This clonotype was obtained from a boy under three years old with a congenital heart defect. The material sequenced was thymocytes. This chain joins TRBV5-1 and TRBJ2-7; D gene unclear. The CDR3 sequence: CASSFQASYEQYF. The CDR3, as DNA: TGCGCCAGCAGCTTCCAGGCCTCCTACGAGCAGTACTTC.